This section outlines one T cell receptor (beta chain) sequence together with its context. Its target is not known. Isocitrate dehydrogenase mutation was absent in all glioblastoma patients. PBMC were collected before vaccination, two weeks after the third vaccination, and at progression. This entry is derived from a study of glioma-infiltrating T cells after dendritic cell vaccination. Looking at the study overall: Dendritic cell vaccine was injected intradermally three times, biweekly.

Here immunoSEQ multiplex PCR was the method, and the copy in TCRdb shows in-frame clones only, minus some. The sample has 85,000 to 95,000 clones, about nine tenths seen once. From germline, CDR1 is SGDLS and CDR2 YYNGEE. After removal of 3 bases from V and 2 bases from J, the junction contained 6 bases not matched to a gene. The CDR3 is 15 residues long. Regarding the study as a whole: Complete blood and tumor specimen sets were limited to few patients.

The receptor was isolated from a human donor with glioblastoma. The V gene is TRBV9, the J gene TRBJ2-3; TRBD1 matches 7 bases. Sequenced here: blood, sampled before dendritic cell vaccination. Here the CDR3 DNA reads TGTGCCAGCAGCGCCAGCCAGGGGGTCACAGATACGCAGTATTTT. Translation: CASSASQGVTDTQYF.